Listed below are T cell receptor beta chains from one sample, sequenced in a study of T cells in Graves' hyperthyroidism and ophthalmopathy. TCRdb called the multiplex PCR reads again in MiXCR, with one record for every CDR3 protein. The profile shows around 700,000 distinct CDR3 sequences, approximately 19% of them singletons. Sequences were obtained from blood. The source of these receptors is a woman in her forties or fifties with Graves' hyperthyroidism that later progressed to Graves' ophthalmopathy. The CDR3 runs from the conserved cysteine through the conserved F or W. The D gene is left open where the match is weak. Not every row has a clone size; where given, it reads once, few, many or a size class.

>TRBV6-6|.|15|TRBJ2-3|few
TGTGCCAGCAGTTACTCCTATTTAGGGGCAGATACGCAGTATTTT
CASSYSYLGADTQYF
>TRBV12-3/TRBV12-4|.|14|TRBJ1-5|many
TGTGCCAGCACTAAACCTGGGGGTAATCAGCCCCAGCATTTT
CASTKPGGNQPQHF
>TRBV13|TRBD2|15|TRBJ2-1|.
TGTGCCAGCAGCTTGGGACTAGCGGGGGCGGTTGAGCAGTTCTTC
CASSLGLAGAVEQFF
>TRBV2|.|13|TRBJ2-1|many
TGTGCCAGCAGTGTGGGAGGCGGGGATGAGCAGTTCTTC
CASSVGGGDEQFF
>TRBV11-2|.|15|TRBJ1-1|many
TGTGCCAGCAGCTTAACTCCGCAGTCTTACACTGAAGCTTTCTTT
CASSLTPQSYTEAFF
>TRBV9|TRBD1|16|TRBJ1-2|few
TGTGCCAGCAGCAAAGCCGGGACAGAGGCGGACTATGGCTACACCTTC
CASSKAGTEADYGYTF
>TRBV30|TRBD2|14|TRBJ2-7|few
TGTGCCTGGAGTGTACACATCAACGGGGGGGAGCAGTACTTC
CAWSVHINGGEQYF
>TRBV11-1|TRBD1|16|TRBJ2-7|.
TGTGCCAGCAGCTTGACAGGGGGTATAGGCTCCTACGAGCAGTACTTC
CASSLTGGIGSYEQYF
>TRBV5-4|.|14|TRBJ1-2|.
TGTGCCAGCAGCTTTACGGGTGGGAGCAATGGCTACACCTTC
CASSFTGGSNGYTF
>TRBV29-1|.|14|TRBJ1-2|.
TGCAGCGTTGAACTAGCCAGGAGCTTCTATGGCTACACCTTC
CSVELARSFYGYTF
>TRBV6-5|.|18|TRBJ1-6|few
TGTGCCAGCAGTTACTCGCCCGTAGCGGGAGTTTATAATTCACCCCTCCACTTT
CASSYSPVAGVYNSPLHF
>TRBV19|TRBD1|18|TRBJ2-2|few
TGTGCCAGTAGTCCCGGGACAGGGGGCTTCGCGAACACCGGGGAGCTGTTTTTT
CASSPGTGGFANTGELFF
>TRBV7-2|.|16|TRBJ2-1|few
TGTGCCAACAGTGGTCGGCGGGGGCCCTCCTACAATGAGCAGTTCTTC
CANSGRRGPSYNEQFF
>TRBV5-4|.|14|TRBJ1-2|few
TGTGCCAGCAGCTCGCTTGAGGCGCGTGAGAGCTACACCTTC
CASSSLEARESYTF
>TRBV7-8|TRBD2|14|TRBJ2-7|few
TGTGCCAGCAGCCCCCGGGACTACAAGTACGAGCAGTACTTC
CASSPRDYKYEQYF
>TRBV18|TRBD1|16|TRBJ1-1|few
TGTGCCAGCTCACAAAGCACAGGGGTTACGAACACTGAAGCTTTCTTT
CASSQSTGVTNTEAFF
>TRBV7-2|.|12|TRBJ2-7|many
TGTGCCAGCAGCTTAGTCTCGTGGGAGCAGTACTTC
CASSLVSWEQYF
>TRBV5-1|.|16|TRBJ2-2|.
TGCGCCAGCAGCTTATCGGGGACACCGAACACCGGGGAGCTGTTTTTT
CASSLSGTPNTGELFF
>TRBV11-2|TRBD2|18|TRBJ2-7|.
TGTGCCAGCAGCCGAGGGACTAGCGGGGGGGCCCACTCCTACGAGCAGTACTTC
CASSRGTSGGAHSYEQYF
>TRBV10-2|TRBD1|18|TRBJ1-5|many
TGCGCCAGCAGTGAGTCGGGCTCGCGGGCAGGGGGAAATCAGCCCCAGCATTTT
CASSESGSRAGGNQPQHF
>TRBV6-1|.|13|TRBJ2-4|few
TGTGCCAGCAGCGCGCTCAGGGCGAACATTCAGTACTTC
CASSALRANIQYF
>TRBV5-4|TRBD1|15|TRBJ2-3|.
TGTGCCAGCAGCTCGGCGACAGGGGGCCCAGATACGCAGTATTTT
CASSSATGGPDTQYF
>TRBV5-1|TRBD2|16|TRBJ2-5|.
TGCGCCAGCAGCTCGGGACTAGCGGGAGCACAAGAGACCCAGTACTTC
CASSSGLAGAQETQYF
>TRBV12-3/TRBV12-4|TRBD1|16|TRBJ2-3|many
TGTGCCAGCAGTCCGGGACAGGGGGGGGACACAGATACGCAGTATTTT
CASSPGQGGDTDTQYF
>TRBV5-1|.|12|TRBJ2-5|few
TGCGCCAGCAGCAGCCGCCAAGAGACCCAGTACTTC
CASSSRQETQYF
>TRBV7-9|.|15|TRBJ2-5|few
TGTGCCAGCAGCCCATTAACCCCAACTCAAGAGACCCAGTACTTC
CASSPLTPTQETQYF
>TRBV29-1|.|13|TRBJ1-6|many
TGCAGCGTCGGCAGCTCCTATAATTCACCCCTCCACTTT
CSVGSSYNSPLHF
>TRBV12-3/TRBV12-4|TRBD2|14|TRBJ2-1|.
TGTGCCAGCAGGTTAGCGGGGGGGCCATATGAGCAGTTCTTC
CASRLAGGPYEQFF
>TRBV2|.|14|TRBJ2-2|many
TGTGCCAGCATTCGGGGGCGAAACACCGGGGAGCTGTTTTTT
CASIRGRNTGELFF
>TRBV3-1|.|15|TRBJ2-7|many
TGTGCCAGCAGCCAAACCGCGGGCAGATCCTACGAGCAGTACTTC
CASSQTAGRSYEQYF
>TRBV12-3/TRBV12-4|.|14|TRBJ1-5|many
TGTGCCAGCAGTTTTTCCTCGGGCAGTCAGCCCCAGCATTTT
CASSFSSGSQPQHF
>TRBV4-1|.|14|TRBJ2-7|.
TGCGCCAGCAGCCAAGCTAGCGCGGGCTACGAGCAGTACTTC
CASSQASAGYEQYF
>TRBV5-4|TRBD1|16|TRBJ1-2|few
TGTGCCAGCAGCTTGGCTGGACAGGGGAGGAACTATGGCTACACCTTC
CASSLAGQGRNYGYTF